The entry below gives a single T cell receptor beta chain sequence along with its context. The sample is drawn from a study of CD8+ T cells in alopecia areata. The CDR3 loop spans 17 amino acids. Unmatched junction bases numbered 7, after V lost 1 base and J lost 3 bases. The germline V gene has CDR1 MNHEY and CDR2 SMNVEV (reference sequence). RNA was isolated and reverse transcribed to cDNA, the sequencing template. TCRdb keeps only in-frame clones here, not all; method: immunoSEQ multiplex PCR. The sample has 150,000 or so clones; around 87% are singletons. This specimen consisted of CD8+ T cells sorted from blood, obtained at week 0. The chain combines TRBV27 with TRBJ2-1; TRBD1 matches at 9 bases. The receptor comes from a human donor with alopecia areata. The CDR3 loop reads CASSLLPGQGSYNEQFF. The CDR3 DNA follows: TGTGCCAGCAGTTTATTGCCGGGACAGGGAAGCTACAATGAGCAGTTCTTC.